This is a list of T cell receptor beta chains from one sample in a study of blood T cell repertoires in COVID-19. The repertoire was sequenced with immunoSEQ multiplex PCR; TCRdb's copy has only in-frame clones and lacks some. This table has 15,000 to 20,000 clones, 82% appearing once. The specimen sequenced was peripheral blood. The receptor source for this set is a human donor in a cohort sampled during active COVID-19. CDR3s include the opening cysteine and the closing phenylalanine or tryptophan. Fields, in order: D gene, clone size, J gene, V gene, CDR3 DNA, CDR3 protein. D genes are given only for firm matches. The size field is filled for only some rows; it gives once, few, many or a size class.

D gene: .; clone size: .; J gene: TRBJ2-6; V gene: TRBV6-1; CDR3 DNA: TGTGCCAGCAGTGAACTAGCTGGGGCCAACGTCCTGACTTTC; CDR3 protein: CASSELAGANVLTF
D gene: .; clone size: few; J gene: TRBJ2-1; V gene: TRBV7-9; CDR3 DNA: TGTGCCAGCAGCTTCGGGGGAGCGGGTGAGCAGTTCTTC; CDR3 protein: CASSFGGAGEQFF
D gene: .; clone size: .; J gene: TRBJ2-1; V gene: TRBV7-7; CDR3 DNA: TGTGCTAGCAGCTTGGGGCAGGGGTCCTACAATGAGCAGTTCTTC; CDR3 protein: CASSLGQGSYNEQFF
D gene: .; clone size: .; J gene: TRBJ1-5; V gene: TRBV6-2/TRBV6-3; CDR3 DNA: TGTGCCAGCAGTCCCTGGGGGGATAGCAATCAGCCCCAGCATTTT; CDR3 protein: CASSPWGDSNQPQHF
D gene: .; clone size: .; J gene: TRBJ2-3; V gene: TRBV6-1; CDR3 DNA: TGTGCCAGCAGTGAACTACAGGGTTGGTATTTT; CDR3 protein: CASSELQGWYF
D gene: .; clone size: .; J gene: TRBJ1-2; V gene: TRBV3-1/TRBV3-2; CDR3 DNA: TGTGCCAGCAGCCAAGTTTCCCTTCATGGCTACACCTTC; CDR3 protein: CASSQVSLHGYTF
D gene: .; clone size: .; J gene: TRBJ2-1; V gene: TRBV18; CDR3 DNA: TGTGCCAGCTCACCAGGGTATGGGAGCTCCTACAATGAGCAGTTCTTC; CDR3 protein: CASSPGYGSSYNEQFF
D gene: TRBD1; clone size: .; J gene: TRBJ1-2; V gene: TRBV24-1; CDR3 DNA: TGTGCCACCAGTGACCCGGGACAGGGGGTCGGCTACACCTTC; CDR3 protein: CATSDPGQGVGYTF
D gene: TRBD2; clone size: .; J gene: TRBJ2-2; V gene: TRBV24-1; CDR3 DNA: TGTGCCACCAGTGATTTGTCGGGAGGGGACACCGGGGAGCTGTTTTTT; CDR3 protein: CATSDLSGGDTGELFF
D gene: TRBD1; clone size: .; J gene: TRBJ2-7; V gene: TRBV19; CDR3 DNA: TGTGCCAGTAGTTCTCCGGGACAGGGGGCTTACGAGCAGTACTTC; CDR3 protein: CASSSPGQGAYEQYF
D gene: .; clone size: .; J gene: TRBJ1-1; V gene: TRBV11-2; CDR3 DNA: TGTGCCAGCAGCTTAGTGGGGAGGAACACTGAAGCTTTCTTT; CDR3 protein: CASSLVGRNTEAFF
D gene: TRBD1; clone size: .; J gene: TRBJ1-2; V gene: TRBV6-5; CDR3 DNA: TGTGCCAGCAGTTACGGGACAGGGTCTAACTATGGCTACACCTTC; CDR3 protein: CASSYGTGSNYGYTF
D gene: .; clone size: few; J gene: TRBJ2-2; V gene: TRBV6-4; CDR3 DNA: TGTGCCAGCAGTGACTCGAGCACCGGGGAGCTGTTTTTT; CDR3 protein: CASSDSSTGELFF
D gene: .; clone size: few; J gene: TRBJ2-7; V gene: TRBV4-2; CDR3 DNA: TGTGCCAGCAGCCAAGGGGAGGCCTCCTACGAGCAGTACTTC; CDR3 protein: CASSQGEASYEQYF
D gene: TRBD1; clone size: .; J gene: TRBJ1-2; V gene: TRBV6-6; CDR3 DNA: TGTGCCAGCAGTTACGGGACAGGGGGCCGGGGTGGCTACACCTTC; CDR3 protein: CASSYGTGGRGGYTF
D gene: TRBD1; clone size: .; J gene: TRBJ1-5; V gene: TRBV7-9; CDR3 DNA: TGTGCCAGCAGCGCCGGGACAGGGGTGCAGCCCCAGCATTTT; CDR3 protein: CASSAGTGVQPQHF
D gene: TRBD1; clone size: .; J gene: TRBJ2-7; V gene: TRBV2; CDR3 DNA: TGTGCCAACCTCAGCCGGGACAGGCTGTCCTACGAGCAGTACTTC; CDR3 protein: CANLSRDRLSYEQYF
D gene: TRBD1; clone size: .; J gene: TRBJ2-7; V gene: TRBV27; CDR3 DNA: TGTGCCAGCAGTCCACTCTGGGACAGGGGCTCCTACGAGCAGTACTTC; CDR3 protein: CASSPLWDRGSYEQYF
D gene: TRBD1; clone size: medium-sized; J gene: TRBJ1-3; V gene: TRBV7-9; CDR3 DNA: TGTGCCAGCAGCTTAGCCAGGGGGCTTGGAAACACCATATATTTT; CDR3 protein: CASSLARGLGNTIYF
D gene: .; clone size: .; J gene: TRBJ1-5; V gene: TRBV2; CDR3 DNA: TGTGCCAGCAGCGCGGTTCGCAATCAGCCCCAGCATTTT; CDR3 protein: CASSAVRNQPQHF
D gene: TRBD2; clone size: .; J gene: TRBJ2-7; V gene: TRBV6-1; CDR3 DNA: TGTGCCAGCAGTGAAGGTTCTAGCGGGAGCTACGAGCAGTACTTC; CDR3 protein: CASSEGSSGSYEQYF
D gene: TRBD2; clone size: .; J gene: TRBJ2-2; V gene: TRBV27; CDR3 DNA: TGTGCCAGCAGCCCCAGACTAGCGGCCACCGGGGAGCTGTTTTTT; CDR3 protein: CASSPRLAATGELFF
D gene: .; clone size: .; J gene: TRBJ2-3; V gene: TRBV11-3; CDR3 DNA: TGTGCCAGCAGCTTAGGGCGGGGTGACACAGATACGCAGTATTTT; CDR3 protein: CASSLGRGDTDTQYF
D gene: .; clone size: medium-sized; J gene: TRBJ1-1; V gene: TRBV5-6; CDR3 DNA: TGTGCCAGCAGCTTGGAGCGGGACTTCACGGGCGACACTGAAGCTTTCTTT; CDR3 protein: CASSLERDFTGDTEAFF
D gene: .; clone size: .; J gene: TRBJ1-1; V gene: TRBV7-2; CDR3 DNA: TGTGCCAGCAGCTTTCAACAGGGTGAAGCTTTCTTT; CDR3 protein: CASSFQQGEAFF
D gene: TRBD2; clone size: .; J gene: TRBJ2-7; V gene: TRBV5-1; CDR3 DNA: TGCGCCAGCAGCTTGGCTCCGGGACTAGCGGGAGGGGCCCACGAGCAGTACTTC; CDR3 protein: CASSLAPGLAGGAHEQYF
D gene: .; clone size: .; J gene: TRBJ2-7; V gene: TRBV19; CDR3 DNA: TGTGCCAGTAGTAGCCTACTAGCCCACGAGCAGTACTTC; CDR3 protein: CASSSLLAHEQYF
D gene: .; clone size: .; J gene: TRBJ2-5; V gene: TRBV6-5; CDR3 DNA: TGTGCCAGCAGATCAGGGGTCCGGGAGACCCAGTACTTC; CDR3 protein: CASRSGVRETQYF
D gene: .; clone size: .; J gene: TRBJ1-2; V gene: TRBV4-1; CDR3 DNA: TGCGCCAGCAGCCAATTGCGGGCGCTTGGTGACGGTGGCTACACCTTC; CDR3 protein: CASSQLRALGDGGYTF
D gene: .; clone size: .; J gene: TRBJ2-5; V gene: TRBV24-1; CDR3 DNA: TGTGCCACCAGTGACCCCACAGGGCCCGGAACCCAGTACTTC; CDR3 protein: CATSDPTGPGTQYF
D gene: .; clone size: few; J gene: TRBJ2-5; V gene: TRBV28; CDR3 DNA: TGTGCCAGCAGTTTTCGGGAGACCCAGTACTTC; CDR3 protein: CASSFRETQYF
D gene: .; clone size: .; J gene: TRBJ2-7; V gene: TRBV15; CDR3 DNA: TGTGCTCTCGATACGAGGATCGAGCAGTACTTC; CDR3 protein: CALDTRIEQYF
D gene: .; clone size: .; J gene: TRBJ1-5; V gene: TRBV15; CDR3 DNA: TGTGCCACCAGCAGAGCAGGGTACAATCAGCCCCAGCATTTT; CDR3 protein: CATSRAGYNQPQHF
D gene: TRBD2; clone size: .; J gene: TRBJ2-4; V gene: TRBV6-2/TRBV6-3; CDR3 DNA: TGTGCCAGCAGTCCAGCTAAATCTACTAGCGGGGGGCTCGACATTCAGTACTTC; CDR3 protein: CASSPAKSTSGGLDIQYF
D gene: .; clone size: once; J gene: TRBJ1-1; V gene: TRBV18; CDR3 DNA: TGTGCCAGTCGGATGGGGGGAGACACTGAAGCTTTCTTT; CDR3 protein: CASRMGGDTEAFF
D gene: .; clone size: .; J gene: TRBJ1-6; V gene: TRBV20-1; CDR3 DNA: TGCAGTGCTAGGGAGAATTCACCCCTCCACTTT; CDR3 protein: CSARENSPLHF
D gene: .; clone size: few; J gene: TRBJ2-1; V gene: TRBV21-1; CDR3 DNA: TGTGCCAGCAGCACAAGACAGGGGACTTACAATGAGCAGTTCTTC; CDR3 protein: CASSTRQGTYNEQFF
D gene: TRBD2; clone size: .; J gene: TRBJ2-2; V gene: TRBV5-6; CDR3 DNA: TGTGCCAGCAGCCTATCGCCGGCGGGAGATACCGGGGAGCTGTTTTTT; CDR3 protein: CASSLSPAGDTGELFF
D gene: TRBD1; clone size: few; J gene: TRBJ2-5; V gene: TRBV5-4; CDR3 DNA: TGTGCCAGCAGCTTGGCGACAGGGTCGGAAGAGACCCAGTACTTC; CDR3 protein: CASSLATGSEETQYF
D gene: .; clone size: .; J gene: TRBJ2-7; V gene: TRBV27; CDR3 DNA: TGTGCCAGCAGTTGGACAAGGGGTCAAGAGCAGTACTTC; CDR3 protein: CASSWTRGQEQYF
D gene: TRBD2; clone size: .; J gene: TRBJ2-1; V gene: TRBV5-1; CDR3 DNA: TGCGCCAGCGATCCTGGGGTGGGAGGGATATCCTACAATGAGCAGTTCTTC; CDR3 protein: CASDPGVGGISYNEQFF
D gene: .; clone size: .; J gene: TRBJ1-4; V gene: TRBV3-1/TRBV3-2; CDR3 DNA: TGTGCCAGCAGCCAGGCAGGGGTGCTTGGTAATGAAAAACTGTTTTTT; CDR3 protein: CASSQAGVLGNEKLFF
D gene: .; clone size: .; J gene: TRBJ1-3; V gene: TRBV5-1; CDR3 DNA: TGCGCCAGCAGCACCCAGGGGCTCTCTGGAAACACCATATATTTT; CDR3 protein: CASSTQGLSGNTIYF
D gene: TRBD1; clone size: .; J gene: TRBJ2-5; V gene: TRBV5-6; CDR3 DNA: TGTGCCAGCAGCTTGGACAGGGGGGTCCAAGAGACCCAGTACTTC; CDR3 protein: CASSLDRGVQETQYF
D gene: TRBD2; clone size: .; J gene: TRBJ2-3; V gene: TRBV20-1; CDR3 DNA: TGCAGTGCTAGTTCCCTAGCGGGAGATAAAGATACGCAGTATTTT; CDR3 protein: CSASSLAGDKDTQYF
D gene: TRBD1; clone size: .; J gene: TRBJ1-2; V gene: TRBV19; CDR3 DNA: TGTGCCAGTACGCACAGGGGCGGATGGGCCATACCGGGGACAGAATATGGCTACACCTTC; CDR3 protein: CASTHRGGWAIPGTEYGYTF
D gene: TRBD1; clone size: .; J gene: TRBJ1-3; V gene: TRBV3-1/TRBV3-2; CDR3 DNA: TGTGCCAGCAGCCAAGGACAGGGTGTAGGAAACACCATATATTTT; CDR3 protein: CASSQGQGVGNTIYF
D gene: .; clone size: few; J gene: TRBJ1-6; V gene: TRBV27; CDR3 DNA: TGTGCCAGCAGTTTGAAGGGGCCGGGTTCACCCCTCCACTTT; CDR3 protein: CASSLKGPGSPLHF
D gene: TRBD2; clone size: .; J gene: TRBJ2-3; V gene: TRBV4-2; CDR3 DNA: TGTGCCAGCAGCCAAGATAAAGAGGGAGGGAGATTCACAGATACGCAGTATTTT; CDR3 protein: CASSQDKEGGRFTDTQYF
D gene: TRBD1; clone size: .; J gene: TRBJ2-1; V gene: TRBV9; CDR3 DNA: TGTGCCAGCAGCGTCTCACCAGGGACAGGGAACGATGAGCAGTTCTTC; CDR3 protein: CASSVSPGTGNDEQFF
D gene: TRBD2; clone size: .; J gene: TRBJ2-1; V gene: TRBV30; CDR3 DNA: TGTGCCTGGAGTGCCCTAGCGGAATACAATGAGCAGTTCTTC; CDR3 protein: CAWSALAEYNEQFF
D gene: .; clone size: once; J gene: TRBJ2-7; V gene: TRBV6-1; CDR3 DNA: TGTGCCAGCAGTGATAACGGAGAATCGGGCGAGCAGTACTTC; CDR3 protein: CASSDNGESGEQYF
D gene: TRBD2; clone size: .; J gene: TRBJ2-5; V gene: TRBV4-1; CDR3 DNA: TGCGCCAGCAGCCAAGAAGGGGGTGTGACTAGCGGGAGGTTACAGACCCAGTACTTC; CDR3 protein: CASSQEGGVTSGRLQTQYF
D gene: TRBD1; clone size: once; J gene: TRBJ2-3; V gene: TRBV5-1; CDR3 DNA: TGCGCCAGCAGCTCGTGGACAGGGGTCTACACAGATACGCAGTATTTT; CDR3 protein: CASSSWTGVYTDTQYF